A single sample is the source of the 10 T cell receptor beta chains below, sequenced in a study of blood T cell repertoires in COVID-19. The data were produced by immunoSEQ multiplex PCR, yet TCRdb's version contains in-frame clones alone and is incomplete. Of tens of thousands of clones listed, 87% are singletons. Material: peripheral blood. Every receptor here comes from a man in his sixties with acute or convalescent COVID-19.

V and J are TRBV29-1 and TRBJ2-5; possible D gene TRBD2, 7 bases. CDR1 is SQVTM, CDR2 ANQGSEA, per germline. This CDR3 region has 13 residues. Trimming cost V 8 bases and J 1 base, with 14 bases left between them. CDR3 sequence reads: CSRGASSQETQYF. DNA for the CDR3: TGCAGCCGGGGGGCCAGCTCCCAAGAGACCCAGTACTTC.

V and J are TRBV18 and TRBJ2-1; 11 positions match TRBD2. The V segment lost 2 bases and the J segment 2 bases; nucleotides outside the gene matches: 2. Germline CDR1 and CDR2: KGHSH and LQKENI. CDR3 length: 16 amino acids. The CDR3, as DNA: TGTGCCAGCTCACCAGGGACTAGCGGAGCCTACAATGAGCAGTTCTTC. Encoded protein: CASSPGTSGAYNEQFF.

The CDR3 region has the DNA TGTGCCAGCAGCCCCAGCGGGGGCAACTATGGCTACACCTTC. Amino acids: CASSPSGGNYGYTF. This chain connects TRBV7-2 to TRBJ1-2; D possibly corresponds to TRBD1 (6 bases). With 5 bases removed from V and 2 bases from J, the gap between germline ends came to 12 bases. CDR3 length: 14 amino acids. From germline, CDR1 is SGHTA and CDR2 FQGNSA.

This chain uses TRBV4-3 with TRBJ1-2, with 9 bases matching TRBD1. The ends lost 0 bases at V and 8 bases at J; junction bases unmatched: 7. Germline CDR1 is LGHNA and CDR2 is YSLEER. This CDR3 spans 15 amino acids. Here the CDR3 reads CASSQEVQGAGGYTF. The DNA for the CDR3 is TGCGCCAGCAGCCAAGAGGTACAGGGGGCCGGGGGCTACACCTTC.

This rearrangement joins TRBV12-5 to TRBJ1-5; D unclear. Per the germline V gene, CDR1 is LGHNT and CDR2 is FRNRAP. This CDR3 is 13 amino acids long. V was cut by 3 bases and J by 0 bases, with 3 bases left in between. CDR3 coding DNA: TGTGCTAGTGGTTTCGGTAGCAATCAGCCCCAGCATTTT. This translates into CASGFGSNQPQHF.

The chain carries TRBV30 and TRBJ2-1, with D maybe TRBD2 (6 bases). Germline CDR1 is GTSNPN and CDR2 is SVGIG (reference sequence). V was clipped by 0 bases and J by 9 bases, with 9 bases between them. The CDR3 sequence is 12 residues long. This CDR3 is CAWSVPGGEQFF. The CDR3 DNA follows: TGTGCCTGGAGTGTACCCGGGGGTGAGCAGTTCTTC.

V and J are TRBV30 and TRBJ1-1; TRBD1 aligns across 7 bases. The CDR3 is 15 amino acids. Germline V gives CDR1 GTSNPN, CDR2 SVGIG (reference sequence). Trimming at V came to 2 bases and at J to 8 bases, leaving 14 bases not matched to a gene. Written as DNA, the CDR3 is TGTGCCTGGAGTATCACGACAGGGTCCGCTTCGGAAGCTTTCTTT. Translating gives CAWSITTGSASEAFF. Full variable domain (outside the CDR3, taken from reference TRBV30 and TRBJ1-1): SQTIHQWPATLVQPVGSPLSLECTVEGTSNPNLYWYRQAAGRGLQLLFYSVGIGQISSEVPQNLSASRPQDRQFILSSKKLLLSDSGFYLCAWSITTGSASEAFFGQGTRLTVV.

The chain joins TRBV11-2 to TRBJ1-1; 8 nucleotides align to TRBD1. This CDR3 is built from 13 residues. Germline V gene lookup returns CDR1 SGHAT and CDR2 FQNNGV. With 5 bases clipped from V and 9 bases from J, the junction kept 8 bases outside the gene matches. CDR3 nucleotides: TGTGCCAGCAGCCCTAGGACAGGGAATCAAGCTTTCTTT. Its translation is CASSPRTGNQAFF. Looking up the rest from reference TRBV11-2 and TRBJ1-1 gives the full variable domain: EAGVAQSPRYKIIEKRQSVAFWCNPISGHATLYWYQQILGQGPKLLIQFQNNGVVDDSQLPKDRFSAERLKGVDSTLKIQPAKLEDSAVYLCASSPRTGNQAFFGQGTRLTVV.

The chain is built from TRBV28 and TRBJ1-1; 8 bases line up with TRBD1. The CDR3 has 13 amino acids. Germline V gives CDR1 MDHEN, CDR2 SYDVKM. V shed 6 bases, J shed 8 bases, and the junction held 8 bases outside the gene matches. This CDR3 reads CASSQGAYLEAFF. CDR3 bases: TGTGCCAGCAGCCAGGGGGCTTACCTCGAAGCTTTCTTT.

The CDR3 bases are TGCGCCAGCAGCTTGGCCGCGGGGGACACTTTCGCCTACGAGCAGTACTTC. It codes for CASSLAAGDTFAYEQYF. J is TRBJ2-7 and V is TRBV5-1, with D possibly matching TRBD2 (7 bases). V dropped 0 bases and J dropped 2 bases, with 18 bases sitting between them. The germline V gene encodes CDR1 SGHRS and CDR2 YFSETQ. This CDR3 is 17 amino acids long.